Presented here are 10 T cell receptor beta chains from one specimen sequenced in a study of blood T cell repertoires in COVID-19. Only in-frame clones appear in the TCRdb table, and some are missing; sequencing was by immunoSEQ multiplex PCR. The sample lists about 140,000 clones, 80% seen once, with roughly 5.3% in the top ten. Material: peripheral blood. The receptors originated from a woman between 50 and 59 years old with acute or convalescent COVID-19.

The chain links TRBV2 to TRBJ1-5; D uncertain. Trimming removed 5 bases at V and 1 base at J, with 12 bases between. The CDR3 extends over 15 amino acids. The V gene's germline CDR1 is SNHLY and CDR2 FYNNEI. The CDR3 here is CASSPNLASNQPQHF. For the CDR3, the DNA is TGTGCCAGCAGTCCAAATCTTGCGAGCAATCAGCCCCAGCATTTT.

The J gene is TRBJ2-3, the V gene TRBV7-3; tentatively, D is TRBD1 (9 bases). From germline, CDR1 is SGHTA and CDR2 FQGTGA. With 5 bases removed from V and 2 bases from J, the gap between germline ends came to 17 bases. The CDR3 contains 16 residues. CDR3 sequence: CASSPGRDRVTDTQYF. The CDR3 nucleotides are TGTGCCAGCAGCCCCGGGAGGGACAGGGTCACAGATACGCAGTATTTT.

The chain uses TRBV5-1 and TRBJ2-7; tentative D call: TRBD1 (5 bases). The V end lost 7 bases, the J end lost 0 bases, and 8 bases lay between the germline ends. The germline V gene encodes CDR1 SGHRS and CDR2 YFSETQ. This CDR3 is 12 amino acids long. CDR3 sequence: CASADSSYEQYF. The CDR3 DNA follows: TGCGCCAGCGCCGACAGCTCCTACGAGCAGTACTTC.

This clone was seen just once. This chain joins TRBV25-1 and TRBJ2-2; no clear D gene. Per the germline V gene, CDR1 is MGHDK and CDR2 is SYGVNS. The CDR3 is 14 amino acids. V lost 6 bases and J 0 bases, leaving 8 bases between the germline ends. The CDR3 protein is CASRELSNTGELFF. The CDR3 nucleotides are TGTGCCAGCAGGGAACTTTCGAACACCGGGGAGCTGTTTTTT.

The chain couples TRBV9 to TRBJ2-2, with D possibly matching TRBD2 (6 bases). The CDR3 consists of 16 residues. The ends were cut back, 0 bases at V and 0 bases at J, with 9 bases in the middle. Germline V lookup: CDR1 SGDLS, CDR2 YYNGEE. CDR3 residues: CASSVAPGANTGELFF. As DNA, the CDR3 is TGTGCCAGCAGCGTAGCACCGGGGGCGAACACCGGGGAGCTGTTTTTT.

In the case of this clone: Additional DNA sequences in this sample encode the identical CDR3. The gene calls are TRBV9 and TRBJ1-2; 9 positions agree with TRBD1. Trimming removed 4 bases from V and 2 bases from J; junction bases left unmatched: 6. This CDR3 has 15 amino acids. The V gene's germline CDR1 is SGDLS and CDR2 YYNGEE. In nucleotides, the CDR3 is TGTGCCAGCAGCCGGGGACAGGGACCCAACTATGGCTACACCTTC. Translation: CASSRGQGPNYGYTF.

The rearrangement joins TRBV10-3 to TRBJ2-5; D is unresolved. This CDR3 spans 13 amino acids. Deletions cut 0 bases from V and 4 bases from J, with 6 bases between. Germline CDR1 reads ENHRY; CDR2 reads SYGVKD. As DNA, the CDR3 is TGTGCCATCAGTGAGTCGACTCGAGAGACCCAGTACTTC. Translating it yields CAISESTRETQYF.

This clone was detected a few times. The chain uses TRBV27 and TRBJ1-1; TRBD1 matches at 8 bases. V lost 6 bases to trimming and J lost 7 bases; unmatched junction nucleotides: 22. The germline V gene has CDR1 MNHEY and CDR2 SMNVEV (reference sequence). The CDR3 runs to 18 residues. The chain's CDR3 is CASRLTSGGVLTLFEAFF. The CDR3 region has the DNA TGTGCCAGCAGATTAACATCAGGGGGCGTATTAACTTTGTTTGAAGCTTTCTTT.

This clone was picked up one time. V usage is TRBV12-3 or TRBV12-4 and J usage is TRBJ2-7; unclear D gene. The CDR3 totals 12 residues. V shed 3 bases and J shed 4 bases, with 7 bases lying between them. CDR3 sequence: CASSLTKYEQYF. The CDR3, as DNA: TGTGCCAGCAGTTTGACAAAATACGAGCAGTACTTC.

The sample holds one count of this clone. The chain has TRBV6-1 and TRBJ1-1; possible D gene TRBD1, 5 bases. V lost 2 bases, J lost 4 bases, and 8 bases lay in between. This CDR3 comprises 13 residues. In germline, CDR1 is MNHNS, CDR2 SASEGT. CDR3 sequence (DNA): TGTGCCAGCAGTGAACAGGGTTCCACTGAAGCTTTCTTT. Translating it yields CASSEQGSTEAFF.